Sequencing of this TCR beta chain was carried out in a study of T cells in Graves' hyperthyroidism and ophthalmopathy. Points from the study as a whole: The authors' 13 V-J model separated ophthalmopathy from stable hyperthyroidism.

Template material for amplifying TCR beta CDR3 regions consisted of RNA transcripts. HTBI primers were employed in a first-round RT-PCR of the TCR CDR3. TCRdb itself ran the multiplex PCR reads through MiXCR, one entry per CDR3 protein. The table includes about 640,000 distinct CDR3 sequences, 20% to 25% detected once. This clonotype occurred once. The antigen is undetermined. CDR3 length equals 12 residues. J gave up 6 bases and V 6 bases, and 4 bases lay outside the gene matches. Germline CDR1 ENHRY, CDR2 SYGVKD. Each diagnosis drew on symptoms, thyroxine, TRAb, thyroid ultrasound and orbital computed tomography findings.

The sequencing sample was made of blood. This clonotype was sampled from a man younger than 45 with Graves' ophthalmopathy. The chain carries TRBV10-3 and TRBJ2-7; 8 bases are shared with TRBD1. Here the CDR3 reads CAISGQGPEQYF. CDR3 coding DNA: TGTGCCATCAGCGGACAGGGACCCGAGCAGTACTTC.